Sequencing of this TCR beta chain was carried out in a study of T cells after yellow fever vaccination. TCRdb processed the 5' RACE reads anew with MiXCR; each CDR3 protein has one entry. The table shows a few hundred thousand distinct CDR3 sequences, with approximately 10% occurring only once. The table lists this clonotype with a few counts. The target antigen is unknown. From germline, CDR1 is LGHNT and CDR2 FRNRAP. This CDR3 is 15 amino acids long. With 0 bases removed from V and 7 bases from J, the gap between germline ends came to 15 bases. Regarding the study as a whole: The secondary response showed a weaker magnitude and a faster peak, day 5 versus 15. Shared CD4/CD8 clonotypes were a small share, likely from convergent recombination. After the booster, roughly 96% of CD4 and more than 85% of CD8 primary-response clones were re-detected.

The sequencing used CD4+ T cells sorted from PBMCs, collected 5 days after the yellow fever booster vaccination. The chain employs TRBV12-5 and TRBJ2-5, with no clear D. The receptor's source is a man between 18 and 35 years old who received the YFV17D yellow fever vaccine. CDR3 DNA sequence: TGTGCTAGTGGTTTGGTAATAGGCCTAGAGTTGACCCAGTACTTC. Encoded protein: CASGLVIGLELTQYF.